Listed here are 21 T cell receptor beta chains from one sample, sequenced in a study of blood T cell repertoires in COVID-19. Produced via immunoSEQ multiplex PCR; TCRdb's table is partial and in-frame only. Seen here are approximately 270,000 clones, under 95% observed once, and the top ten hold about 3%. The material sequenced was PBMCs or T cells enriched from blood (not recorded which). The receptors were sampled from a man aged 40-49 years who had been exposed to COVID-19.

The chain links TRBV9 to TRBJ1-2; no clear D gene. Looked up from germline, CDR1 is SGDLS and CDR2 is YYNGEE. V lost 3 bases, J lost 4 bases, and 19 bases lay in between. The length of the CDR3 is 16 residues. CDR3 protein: CASSAPDSKGSYGYTF. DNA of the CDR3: TGTGCCAGCAGCGCCCCGGACTCCAAAGGGTCCTATGGCTACACCTTC.

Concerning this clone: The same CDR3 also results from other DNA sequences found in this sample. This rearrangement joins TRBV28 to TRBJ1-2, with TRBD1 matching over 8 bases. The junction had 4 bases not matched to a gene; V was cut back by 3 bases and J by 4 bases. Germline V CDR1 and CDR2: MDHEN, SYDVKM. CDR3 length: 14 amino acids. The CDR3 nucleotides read TGTGCCAGCAGTTTGGGCACAGGGGGCTATGGCTACACCTTC. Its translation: CASSLGTGGYGYTF.

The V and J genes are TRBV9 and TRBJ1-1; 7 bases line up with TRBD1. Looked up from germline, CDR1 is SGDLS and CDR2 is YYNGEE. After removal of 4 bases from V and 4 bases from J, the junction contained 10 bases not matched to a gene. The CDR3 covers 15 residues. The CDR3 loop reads CASSRQGGASTEAFF. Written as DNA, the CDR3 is TGTGCCAGCAGCCGACAAGGGGGCGCAAGCACTGAAGCTTTCTTT.

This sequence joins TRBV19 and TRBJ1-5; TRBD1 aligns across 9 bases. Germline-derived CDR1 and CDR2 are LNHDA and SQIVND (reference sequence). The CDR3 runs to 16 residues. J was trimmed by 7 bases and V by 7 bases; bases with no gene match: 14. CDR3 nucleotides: TGTGCCAGTACCGACACCCGTACAGGGGGCGAACAGCCCCAGCATTTT. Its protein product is CASTDTRTGGEQPQHF.

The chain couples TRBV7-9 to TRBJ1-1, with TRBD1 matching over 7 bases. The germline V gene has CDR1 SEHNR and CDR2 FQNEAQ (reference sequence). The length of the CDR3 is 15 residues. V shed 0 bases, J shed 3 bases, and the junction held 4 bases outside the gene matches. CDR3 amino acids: CASSLAPQGDTEAFF. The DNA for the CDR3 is TGTGCCAGCAGCTTAGCGCCGCAGGGGGACACTGAAGCTTTCTTT.

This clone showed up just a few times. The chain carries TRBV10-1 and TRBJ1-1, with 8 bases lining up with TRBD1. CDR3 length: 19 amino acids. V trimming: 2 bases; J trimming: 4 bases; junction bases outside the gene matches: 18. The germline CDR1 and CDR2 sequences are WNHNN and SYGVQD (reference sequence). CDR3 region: CASSETGDRGNSSSTEAFF. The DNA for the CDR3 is TGCGCCAGCAGTGAGACGGGCGACAGGGGCAATTCCTCGTCCACTGAAGCTTTCTTT.

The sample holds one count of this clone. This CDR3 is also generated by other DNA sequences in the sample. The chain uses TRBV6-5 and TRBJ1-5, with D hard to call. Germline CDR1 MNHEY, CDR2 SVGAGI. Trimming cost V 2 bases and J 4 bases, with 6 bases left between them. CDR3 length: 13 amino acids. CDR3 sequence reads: CASSYDGNQPQHF. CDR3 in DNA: TGTGCCAGCAGTTACGACGGGAATCAGCCCCAGCATTTT.

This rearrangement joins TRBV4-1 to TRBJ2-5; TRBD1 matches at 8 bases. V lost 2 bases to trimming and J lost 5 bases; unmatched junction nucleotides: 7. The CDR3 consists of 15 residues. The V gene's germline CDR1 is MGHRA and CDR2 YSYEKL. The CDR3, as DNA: TGCGCCAGCAGCCAACTAAGGACAGGGAGTGAGACCCAGTACTTC. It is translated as CASSQLRTGSETQYF.

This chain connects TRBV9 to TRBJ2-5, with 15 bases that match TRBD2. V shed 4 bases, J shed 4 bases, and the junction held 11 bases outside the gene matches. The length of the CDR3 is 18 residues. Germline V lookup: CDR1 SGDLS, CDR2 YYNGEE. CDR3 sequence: CASSPPGLAGGPPETQYF. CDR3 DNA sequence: TGTGCCAGCAGCCCACCAGGACTAGCGGGAGGGCCCCCAGAGACCCAGTACTTC. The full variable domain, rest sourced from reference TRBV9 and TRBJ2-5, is DSGVTQTPKHLITATGQRVTLRCSPRSGDLSVYWYQQSLDQGLQFLIQYYNGEERAKGNILERFSAQQFPDLHSELNLSSLELGDSALYFCASSPPGLAGGPPETQYFGPGTRLLVL.

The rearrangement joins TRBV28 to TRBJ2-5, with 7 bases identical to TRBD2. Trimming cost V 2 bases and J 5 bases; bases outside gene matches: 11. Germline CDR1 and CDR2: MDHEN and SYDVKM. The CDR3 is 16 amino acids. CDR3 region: CASSLGLSTGRETQYF. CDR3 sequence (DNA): TGTGCCAGCAGTTTAGGGCTATCCACCGGGAGGGAGACCCAGTACTTC.

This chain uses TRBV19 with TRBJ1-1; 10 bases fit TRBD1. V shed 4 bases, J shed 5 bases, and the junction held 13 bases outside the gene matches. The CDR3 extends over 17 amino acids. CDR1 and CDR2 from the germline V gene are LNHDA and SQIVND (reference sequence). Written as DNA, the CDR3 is TGTGCCAGTAGTAAACCCGGGACAGGGGCTTTTCGGACTGAAGCTTTCTTT. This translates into CASSKPGTGAFRTEAFF.

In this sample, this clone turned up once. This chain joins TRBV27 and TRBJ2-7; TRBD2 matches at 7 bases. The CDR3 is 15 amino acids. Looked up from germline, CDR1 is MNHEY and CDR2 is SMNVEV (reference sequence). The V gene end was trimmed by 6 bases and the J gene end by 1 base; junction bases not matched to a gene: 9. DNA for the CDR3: TGTGCCAGCAGCCTTCGATCTAGCGGATCCTACGAGCAGTACTTC. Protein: CASSLRSSGSYEQYF.

CDR3 sequence: CASSLSPPMATNEKLFF. Here the CDR3 DNA reads TGTGCCAGCAGCTTGAGCCCACCAATGGCAACTAATGAAAAACTGTTTTTT. V and J are TRBV5-4 and TRBJ1-4; D not certain. Between the trimmed V and J ends, which lost 1 base and 0 bases, there was a span of 13 bases. Germline CDR1 reads SGHNT; CDR2 reads YYREEE (reference sequence). The CDR3 sequence is 17 residues long.

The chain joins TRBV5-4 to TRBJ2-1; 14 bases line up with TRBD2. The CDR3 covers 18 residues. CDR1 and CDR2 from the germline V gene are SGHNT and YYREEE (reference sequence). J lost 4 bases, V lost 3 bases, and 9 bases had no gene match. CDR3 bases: TGTGCCAGCAGCTCCACTGGGACTAGCGGGAGATTTTACAATGAGCAGTTCTTC. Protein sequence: CASSSTGTSGRFYNEQFF.

In DNA form, the CDR3 reads TGTGCCAGCAGCCCGCGCCAGCGGGAGCCTTTTTATGAGCAGTTCTTC. It is translated as CASSPRQREPFYEQFF. J is TRBJ2-1 and V is TRBV5-8; TRBD2 matches at 8 bases. V was pared by 4 bases and J by 8 bases, with 14 bases of the junction left unmatched. Germline CDR1 and CDR2: SGHTS and YDEGEE. CDR3 length: 16 amino acids.

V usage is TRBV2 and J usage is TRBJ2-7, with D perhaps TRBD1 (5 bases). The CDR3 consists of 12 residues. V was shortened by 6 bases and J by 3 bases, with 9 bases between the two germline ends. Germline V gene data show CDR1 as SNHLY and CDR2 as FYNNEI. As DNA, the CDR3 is TGTGCCAGCAGGGCAGGGCTCTACGAGCAGTACTTC. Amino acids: CASRAGLYEQYF.

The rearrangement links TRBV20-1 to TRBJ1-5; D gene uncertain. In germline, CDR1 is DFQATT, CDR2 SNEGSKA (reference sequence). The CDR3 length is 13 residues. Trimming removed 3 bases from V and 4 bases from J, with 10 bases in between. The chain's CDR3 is CSASERENQPQHF. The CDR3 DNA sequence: TGCAGTGCTAGTGAGCGAGAGAATCAGCCCCAGCATTTT.

This CDR3 is CASSASGTGGAETQYF. CDR3 bases: TGTGCCAGCAGTGCCTCCGGGACAGGGGGGGCAGAGACCCAGTACTTC. The chain joins TRBV6-1 to TRBJ2-5, with 11 bases identical to TRBD1. After removal of 4 bases from V and 4 bases from J, the junction contained 8 bases not matched to a gene. The germline gives CDR1 MNHNS, CDR2 SASEGT. The CDR3 runs to 16 residues.

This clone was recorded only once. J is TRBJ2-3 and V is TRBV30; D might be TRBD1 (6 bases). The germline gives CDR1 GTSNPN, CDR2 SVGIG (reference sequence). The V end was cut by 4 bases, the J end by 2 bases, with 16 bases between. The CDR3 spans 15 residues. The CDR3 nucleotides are TGTGCCTGGAACGAAAGGACAGACCTCACAGATACGCAGTATTTT. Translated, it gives CAWNERTDLTDTQYF.

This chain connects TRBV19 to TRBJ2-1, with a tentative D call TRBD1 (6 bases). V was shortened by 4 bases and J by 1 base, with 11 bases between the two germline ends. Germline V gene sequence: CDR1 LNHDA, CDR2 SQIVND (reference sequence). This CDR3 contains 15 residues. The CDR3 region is CASSTNRESYNEQFF. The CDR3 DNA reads TGTGCCAGTAGTACGAACAGGGAGTCCTACAATGAGCAGTTCTTC.

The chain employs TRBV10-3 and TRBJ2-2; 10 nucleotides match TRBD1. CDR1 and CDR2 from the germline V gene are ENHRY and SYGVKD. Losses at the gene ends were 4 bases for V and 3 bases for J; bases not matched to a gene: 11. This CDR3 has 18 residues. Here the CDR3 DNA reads TGTGCCATCAGTGGGACAGGGGGGCCTAGCGAGTACACCGGGGAGCTGTTTTTT. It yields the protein CAISGTGGPSEYTGELFF.